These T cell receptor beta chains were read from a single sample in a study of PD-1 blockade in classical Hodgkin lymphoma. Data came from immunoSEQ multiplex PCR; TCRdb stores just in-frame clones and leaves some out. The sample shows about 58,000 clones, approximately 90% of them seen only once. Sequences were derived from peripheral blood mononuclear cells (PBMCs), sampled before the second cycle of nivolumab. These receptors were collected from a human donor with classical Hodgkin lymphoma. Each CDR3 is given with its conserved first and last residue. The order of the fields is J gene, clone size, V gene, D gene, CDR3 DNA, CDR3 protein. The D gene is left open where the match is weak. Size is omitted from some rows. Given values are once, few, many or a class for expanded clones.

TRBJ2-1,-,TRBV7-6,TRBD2,TGTGCCAGCAGCTATAACGACGCGGCCAGCGGGGGCCCATACAATGAGCAGTTCTTC,CASSYNDAASGGPYNEQFF
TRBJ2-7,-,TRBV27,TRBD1,TGTGCCAGCGGCCGGGACAGGGAATCCCTTGGGTGGTACGAGCAGTACTTC,CASGRDRESLGWYEQYF
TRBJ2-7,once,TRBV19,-,TGTGCCAGTATCACGACTCGGACCTACGAGCAGTACTTC,CASITTRTYEQYF
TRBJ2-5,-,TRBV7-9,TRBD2,TGTGCCAGCAGCTCCAAAGTACTAGCGGGAGGAAAGGAGACCCAGTACTTC,CASSSKVLAGGKETQYF
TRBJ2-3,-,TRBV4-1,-,TGCGCCAGCAGCCAAGCGGGACTTAGCACAGATACGCAGTATTTT,CASSQAGLSTDTQYF
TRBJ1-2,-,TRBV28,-,TGTGCCAGCATCCTTGGGGCGACTGGGCGGTCGAAGTATGGCTACACCTTC,CASILGATGRSKYGYTF
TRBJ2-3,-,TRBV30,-,TGTGCCTGGAGTAAGACGGGGGAATCAGATACGCAGTATTTT,CAWSKTGESDTQYF
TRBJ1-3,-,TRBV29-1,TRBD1,TGCAGCGTCGAACTGGGACAGGGGAGGGGGATTGGAAACACCATATATTTT,CSVELGQGRGIGNTIYF
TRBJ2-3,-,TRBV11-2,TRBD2,TGTGCCAGCAGCCGGGAGGCCGGTACGCAGTATTTT,CASSREAGTQYF
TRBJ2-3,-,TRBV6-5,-,TGTGCCAGCAGTTACGGCGGGGGCAAAAGCACAGATACGCAGTATTTT,CASSYGGGKSTDTQYF
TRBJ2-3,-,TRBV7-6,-,TGTGCCAGCAGCTTAGGGACTATGTCAGGGAGCACAGATACGCAGTATTTT,CASSLGTMSGSTDTQYF
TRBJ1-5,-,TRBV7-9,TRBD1,TGTGCCAGCAGCTCATGGGCCGACAGGGGGGAAACTTCGGATCAGCCCCAGCATTTT,CASSSWADRGETSDQPQHF
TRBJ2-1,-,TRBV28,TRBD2,TGTGCCAGCAGTCGCAGGGAGGGACTAGCGGGAGGCGGACGGTACAATGAGCAGTTCTTC,CASSRREGLAGGGRYNEQFF
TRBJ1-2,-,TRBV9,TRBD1,TGTGCCAGCAGCCCAAACGTAGCAGGGGGATGGTATTTGGGCTACACCTTC,CASSPNVAGGWYLGYTF
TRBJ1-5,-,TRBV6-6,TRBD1,TGTGCCAGCGCTCTAATCAGGGGGAATCAGCCCCAGCATTTT,CASALIRGNQPQHF